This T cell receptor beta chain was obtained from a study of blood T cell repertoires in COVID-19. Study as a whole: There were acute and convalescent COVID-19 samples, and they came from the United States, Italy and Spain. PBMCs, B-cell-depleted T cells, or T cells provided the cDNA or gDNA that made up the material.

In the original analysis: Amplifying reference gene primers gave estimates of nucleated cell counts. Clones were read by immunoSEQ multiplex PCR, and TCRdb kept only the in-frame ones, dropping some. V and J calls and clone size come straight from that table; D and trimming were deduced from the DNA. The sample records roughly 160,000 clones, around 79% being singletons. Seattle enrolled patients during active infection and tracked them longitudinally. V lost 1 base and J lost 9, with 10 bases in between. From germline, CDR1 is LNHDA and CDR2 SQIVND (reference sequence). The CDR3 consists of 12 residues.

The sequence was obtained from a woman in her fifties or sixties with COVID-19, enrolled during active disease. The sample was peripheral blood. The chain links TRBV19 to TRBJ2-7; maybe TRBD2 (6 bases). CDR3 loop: CASSIGSSAQYF. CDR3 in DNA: TGTGCCAGTAGTATAGGATCTAGCGCGCAGTACTTC. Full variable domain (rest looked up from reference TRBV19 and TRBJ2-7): DGGITQSPKYLFRKEGQNVTLSCEQNLNHDAMYWYRQDPGQGLRLIYYSQIVNDFQKGDIAEGYSVSREKKESFPLTVTSAQKNPTAFYLCASSIGSSAQYFGPGTRLTVT.